This TCR beta chain emerged from a study of blood T cell repertoires in COVID-19. The wider study: Samples came from the United States, Italy and Spain, spanning acute and convalescent COVID-19.

Method: immunoSEQ multiplex PCR; TCRdb's copy keeps in-frame clones and lacks some. The sample shows some 180,000 clones, 88% of them seen only once. The germline V and J ends were trimmed by 3 bases and 2 bases, with 12 bases remaining between them. This CDR3 contains 15 residues. Germline CDR1 reads MNHNS; CDR2 reads SASEGT. The receptor's source is a man aged 35 to 55 with active or convalescent COVID-19. This chain links TRBV6-1 with TRBJ2-3, with D possibly being TRBD1 (6 bases). Sequences were obtained from peripheral blood. CDR3 in DNA: TGTGCCAGCAGTGATGGACAGCTATTCACAGATACGCAGTATTTT. Translation: CASSDGQLFTDTQYF.